This T cell receptor (beta chain) was sequenced in a study of control samples from healthy donors and cancer patients. Repertoires were generated with immunoSEQ multiplex PCR, while TCRdb's copy carries only in-frame clones and drops some. The sample lists over 100,000 clones, about nine tenths seen once, with 2% to 3% in the top ten. There are 13 residues in the CDR3. V shed 1 base and J shed 4 bases, with 7 bases lying between them. CDR1 is MGHRA, CDR2 YSYEKL, per germline. The rearrangement links TRBV4-1 to TRBJ2-5; D could derive from TRBD1 or TRBD2 (5 bases each). The receptor's source is a man aged 35 to 55 in good health. Material for sequencing was blood. CDR3 residues: CASSQGGRETQYF. The DNA for the CDR3 is TGCGCCAGCAGCCAAGGGGGGAGAGAGACCCAGTACTTC.